The rows below give T cell receptor beta chains drawn from one sample of a study of regulatory T cells in long-lasting Graves disease. MiXCR was run by TCRdb on the multiplex PCR reads, yielding one entry per CDR3 protein. The sample carries about 620,000 distinct CDR3 sequences, 15% to 20% recorded once. The same specimen was also included in a second study, on T cells in Graves' hyperthyroidism and ophthalmopathy.

The sequences come from peripheral blood mononuclear cells (PBMCs), collected at new diagnosis, from a patient treated with antithyroid drugs. Receptor source: a woman between 25 and 40 years old with Graves disease. The CDR3 runs from the conserved cysteine through the conserved F or W. The D gene is left open where the match is weak. Expanded clones are given a class, and other clones once, few, many or no size at all.

14	TRBV6-1	TRBJ1-2	.	TRBD1	TGTGCCAGCAGTGACTTGCGACAGGGGGATGGCTACACCTTC	CASSDLRQGDGYTF
15	TRBV19	TRBJ1-5	few	.	TGTGCCAGTAGTATCGGTGGGACCAGCAATCAGCCCCAGCATTTT	CASSIGGTSNQPQHF
17	TRBV2	TRBJ2-3	.	TRBD2	TGTGCCAGCAATTTAGCGGGAGGTCGGATGAGAACAGATACGCAGTATTTT	CASNLAGGRMRTDTQYF
18	TRBV7-9	TRBJ2-5	few	TRBD2	TGTGCCAGCAGCTTCTATGAAACCTTAGCGGGAGAAGGGGAGACCCAGTACTTC	CASSFYETLAGEGETQYF
16	TRBV7-2	TRBJ2-2	.	.	TGTGCCAGCAGCTTAGTCGGGGTGGGGGCCACCGGGGAGCTGTTTTTT	CASSLVGVGATGELFF
17	TRBV9	TRBJ2-5	.	TRBD1	TGTGCCAGCAGCGTAGCGACAGGGTCTATTGGCCAAGAGACCCAGTACTTC	CASSVATGSIGQETQYF
15	TRBV7-9	TRBJ2-3	many	.	TGTGCCAGCAGCCCCCTAGGCGGACCCACAGATACGCAGTATTTT	CASSPLGGPTDTQYF
15	TRBV4-1	TRBJ1-1	few	TRBD1	TGCGCCAGCAGCCACGAGACAGGGCGAATCACTGAAGCTTTCTTT	CASSHETGRITEAFF
15	TRBV5-1	TRBJ2-2	many	.	TGCGCCAGCAGCTTGTTACCCGCGAACACCGGGGAGCTGTTTTTT	CASSLLPANTGELFF
15	TRBV18	TRBJ1-2	.	.	TGTGCCAGCTCACCACTCGGACATACCTCCTATGGCTACACCTTC	CASSPLGHTSYGYTF
14	TRBV29-1	TRBJ2-3	few	.	TGCAGCGTTCGCCGGGACGGCCGCTCAGATACGCAGTATTTT	CSVRRDGRSDTQYF
13	TRBV2	TRBJ2-1	.	TRBD2	TGTGCCAACGGGGGGGGAACTGTCAATGAGCAGTTCTTC	CANGGGTVNEQFF
17	TRBV6-2/TRBV6-3	TRBJ1-5	many	TRBD1	TGTGCCAGCAGTTATTCAATCGGGACAGGGGATTATCAGCCCCAGCATTTT	CASSYSIGTGDYQPQHF
13	TRBV11-2	TRBJ1-5	many	.	TGTGCCAGCAGCCCCTCCCCCGATCAGCCCCAGCATTTT	CASSPSPDQPQHF
17	TRBV25-1	TRBJ1-4	few	TRBD1	TGTGCCAGCAGTGACAGGTTGGAAGGGACAGGGGGGCGAAAACTGTTTTTT	CASSDRLEGTGGRKLFF
15	TRBV19	TRBJ1-2	many	.	TGTGCCAGTAGTCCGGGACCGACAGCTAACTATGGCTACACCTTC	CASSPGPTANYGYTF
15	TRBV28	TRBJ2-5	.	.	TGTGTCAGCAGATACCCACGGGGGTGGGGAGAGACCCAGTACTTC	CVSRYPRGWGETQYF
15	TRBV5-1	TRBJ2-7	many	TRBD1	TGCGCCAGCAGCTTGGCCGTGACAGGGGTCTCCGAGCAGTACTTC	CASSLAVTGVSEQYF
13	TRBV12-3/TRBV12-4	TRBJ2-1	few	.	TGTGCCAGCAGTCCGGGGAATAACAATGAGCAGTTCTTC	CASSPGNNNEQFF
14	TRBV30	TRBJ1-6	few	.	TGTGCCTGGAGTGTCGACTTTTATAATTCACCCCTCCACTTT	CAWSVDFYNSPLHF
16	TRBV12-3/TRBV12-4	TRBJ1-1	many	TRBD1	TGTGCCAGCAGTTCTCCGGGACAGGGTAGGCAAGAGGTAACTTTCTTT	CASSSPGQGRQEVTFF
17	TRBV19	TRBJ1-3	.	.	TGTGCCAGTATAGCCCCCGCGGGCAGGAGCTCTGGAAACACCATATATTTT	CASIAPAGRSSGNTIYF
16	TRBV9	TRBJ1-5	few	.	TGTGCCAGCAGCGCAGAAGGGGCAGGGGATAGTCAGCCCCAGCATTTT	CASSAEGAGDSQPQHF
14	TRBV2	TRBJ1-5	many	.	TGTGCCAGCAGTGATGAGGTGGGCGGTCAGCCCCAGCATTTT	CASSDEVGGQPQHF
12	TRBV28	TRBJ2-7	many	.	TGTGCCAGCAGTTTATCAAGACACGAGCAGTACTTC	CASSLSRHEQYF
15	TRBV11-2	TRBJ1-2	.	.	TGTGCCAGCAGCCCCCGCTCGGCTACTAACTATGGCTACACCTTC	CASSPRSATNYGYTF
18	TRBV5-1	TRBJ1-1	.	.	TGCGCCAGCAGCTGGCGCGGGGGGGGGGCGTCAGCAAACACTGAAGCTTTCTTT	CASSWRGGGASANTEAFF
12	TRBV15	TRBJ1-2	.	.	TGTGCCACCAGCAGAGATGCCGGTGGCTACACCTTC	CATSRDAGGYTF
13	TRBV7-2	TRBJ2-7	few	.	TGTGCCAGCAGCTTAATCAGGACTGGCGAGCAGTACTTC	CASSLIRTGEQYF
20	TRBV28	TRBJ1-2	.	.	TGTGCCAGCAGTTTTTGGTTCAACACACAGAGGGGCAGGCGGGACTATGGCTACACCTTC	CASSFWFNTQRGRRDYGYTF
16	TRBV11-1	TRBJ2-1	many	TRBD2	TGTGCCAGCAGCGTTAGCGGGAGGAGCTCCTACAATGAGCAGTTCTTC	CASSVSGRSSYNEQFF
16	TRBV5-6	TRBJ1-1	.	.	TGTGCCAGCAGCTTGATGGAAGATCGGACGTCTCGTGAAGCTTTCTTT	CASSLMEDRTSREAFF
15	TRBV27	TRBJ1-3	.	TRBD1	TGTGCCAGCAGTTCACAGGGGCTCTCTGGAAACACCATATATTTT	CASSSQGLSGNTIYF
13	TRBV20-1	TRBJ2-1	.	.	TGCAGTGCTAGACCCGACCCCGCGAGTGAGCAGTTCTTC	CSARPDPASEQFF
15	TRBV10-3	TRBJ2-7	many	.	TGTGCCATCAGTGAGCCCCCGCAGAACCTCTACGAGCAGTACTTC	CAISEPPQNLYEQYF
14	TRBV28	TRBJ2-5	few	TRBD2	TGTGCCAGCAGGGGGGGGGGGAAGAGAGAGACCCAGTACTTC	CASRGGGKRETQYF
15	TRBV7-4	TRBJ2-7	few	.	TGTGCCAGCTCACATATCGGGGTTGAGAGACACGAGCAGTACTTC	CASSHIGVERHEQYF
12	TRBV12-3/TRBV12-4	TRBJ2-1	.	TRBD1	TGTGCCAGCACCCCGGGACAGGGGGGTTTGTTCTTC	CASTPGQGGLFF
15	TRBV12-3/TRBV12-4	TRBJ1-1	many	TRBD1	TGTGCCAGCAGCTCTCAGGGGGCACTGAACACTGAAGCTTTCTTT	CASSSQGALNTEAFF
15	TRBV6-4	TRBJ2-3	.	TRBD2	TGTGCCAGCAGTGATATAGCGGGAGGGCCAGATACGCAGTATTTT	CASSDIAGGPDTQYF
14	TRBV20-1	TRBJ1-1	.	.	TGCAGTGCTAGAGATAAGGGCATGAACACTGAAGCTTTCTTT	CSARDKGMNTEAFF
14	TRBV6-2/TRBV6-3	TRBJ2-1	.	.	TGTGCCACCACCCTTGGGCTATACTACAATGAGCAGTTCTTC	CATTLGLYYNEQFF
15	TRBV19	TRBJ1-5	few	.	TGTGCCAGTAGACGCAGTGGGGATGGCAATCAGCCCCAGCATTTT	CASRRSGDGNQPQHF
14	TRBV20-1	TRBJ2-7	many	TRBD2	TGCAGTGCTATAAGCGGGGCATCCTCCTACGAGCAGTACTTC	CSAISGASSYEQYF
15	TRBV7-2	TRBJ1-1	many	.	TGTGCCAGCAGCCTCAGGGTAGTTATGAACACTGAAGCTTTCTTT	CASSLRVVMNTEAFF
14	TRBV20-1	TRBJ2-3	many	.	TGCAGGGCGAAAGGCCCCCCGGCCGCAGATACGCAGTATTTT	CRAKGPPAADTQYF
16	TRBV6-1	TRBJ1-1	few	TRBD1	TGTGCCAGCAGTGCTAGCCAGGGGGCCTGGAACACTGAAGCTTTCTTT	CASSASQGAWNTEAFF
12	TRBV28	TRBJ1-1	many	.	TGTGCCAGCAGTTTAAGGTTCGCTGAAGCTTTCTTT	CASSLRFAEAFF
16	TRBV5-1	TRBJ2-4	few	.	TGCGCCAGCAGATCATTCGCAGGGGTTGGGACGGACATTCAGTACTTC	CASRSFAGVGTDIQYF
16	TRBV6-2/TRBV6-3	TRBJ2-3	.	.	TGTGCCAGCAGTCGTGTTAATGGGGGTAGCACAGATACGCAGTATTTT	CASSRVNGGSTDTQYF
19	TRBV11-2	TRBJ2-7	many	.	TGTGCCAGCAGCTTAGGAGGATGGCAGAGGAAAGGTGACACCTACGAGCAGTACTTC	CASSLGGWQRKGDTYEQYF